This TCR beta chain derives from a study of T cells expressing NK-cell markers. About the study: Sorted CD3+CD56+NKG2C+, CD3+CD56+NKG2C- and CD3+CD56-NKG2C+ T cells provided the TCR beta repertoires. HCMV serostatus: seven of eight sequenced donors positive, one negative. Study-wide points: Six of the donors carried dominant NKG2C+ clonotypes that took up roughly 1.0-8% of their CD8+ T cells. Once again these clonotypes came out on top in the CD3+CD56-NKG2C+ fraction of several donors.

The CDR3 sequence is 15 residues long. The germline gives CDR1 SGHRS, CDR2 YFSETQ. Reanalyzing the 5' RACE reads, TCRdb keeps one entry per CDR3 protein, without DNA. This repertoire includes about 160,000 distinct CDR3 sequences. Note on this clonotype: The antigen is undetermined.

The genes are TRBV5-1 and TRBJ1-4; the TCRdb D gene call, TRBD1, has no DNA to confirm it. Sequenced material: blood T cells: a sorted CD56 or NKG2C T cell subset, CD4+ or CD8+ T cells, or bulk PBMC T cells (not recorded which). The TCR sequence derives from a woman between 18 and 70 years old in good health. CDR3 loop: CASSPGGQRNEKLFF.